This TCR beta chain was retrieved from a study of CD8 T cells in ankylosing spondylitis. Germline CDR1 and CDR2: DFQATT and SNEGSKA (reference sequence). This CDR3 has 13 amino acids. V dropped 7 bases and J dropped 1 base, with 10 bases sitting between them. This clonotype was seen a handful of times. Its matching antigen is unknown. Broader study findings: From matched ankylosing spondylitis synovial fluid, disease-linked clones were reportedly recovered at significantly enriched levels. The authors found the disease-linked clones to be CD8+ and relatively rare in peripheral blood. Ankylosing spondylitis blood appeared to carry a characteristic TCR beta motif of roughly eight highly homologous variants.

TCRdb independently ran MiXCR on the 5' RACE reads; one entry per CDR3 protein. The sample has about 220,000 distinct CDR3 sequences, roughly 25% seen once; the top ten hold approximately 6.6%. The receptor's source is a male donor with ankylosing spondylitis or in good health (not recorded which). Sequencing used blood, either unsorted or a sorted T cell fraction (not recorded which). The chain links TRBV20-1 to TRBJ2-2, with D perhaps matching TRBD1 (6 bases). The CDR3 DNA reads as TGCAGTGTCACGGGACAGAACACCGGGGAGCTGTTTTTT. Translated, it gives CSVTGQNTGELFF.